This T cell receptor beta chain comes out of a study of cytomegalovirus exposure and HLA in healthy donors. Study-level results: Across all donors, roughly uniform sequencing depth was an assumption of the presence/absence analyses. Overall, about 160 TCR beta chains were annotated as cytomegalovirus-associated. The dataset shows that most TCR sequences were rare, while some public TCRs occurred in many donors. In a later analysis, several top co-occurrence clusters appeared linked to parvovirus B19, influenza, CMV and Epstein-Barr virus.

About this clone: Its matching antigen is unknown.

CDR1 SQVTM and CDR2 ANQGSEA come from the germline V gene. V lost 6 bases and J lost 8, with 12 bases in between. The CDR3 has 11 residues. PCR was performed using 60 Vbeta and 13 Jbeta primers. The protocol was immunoSEQ multiplex PCR, while the TCRdb copy is restricted to in-frame clones and leaves out a portion. The sample yields about 180,000 clones, about 80% seen once. The rearrangement uses TRBV29-1 and TRBJ2-3, with D unresolved. This clonotype was sampled from a man younger than 35 in good health and CMV-seronegative. The sequenced material came from PBMCs. CDR3 nucleotides: TGCAGCGTCCTTTTAACGGGTACGCAGTATTTT. Its translation is CSVLLTGTQYF.